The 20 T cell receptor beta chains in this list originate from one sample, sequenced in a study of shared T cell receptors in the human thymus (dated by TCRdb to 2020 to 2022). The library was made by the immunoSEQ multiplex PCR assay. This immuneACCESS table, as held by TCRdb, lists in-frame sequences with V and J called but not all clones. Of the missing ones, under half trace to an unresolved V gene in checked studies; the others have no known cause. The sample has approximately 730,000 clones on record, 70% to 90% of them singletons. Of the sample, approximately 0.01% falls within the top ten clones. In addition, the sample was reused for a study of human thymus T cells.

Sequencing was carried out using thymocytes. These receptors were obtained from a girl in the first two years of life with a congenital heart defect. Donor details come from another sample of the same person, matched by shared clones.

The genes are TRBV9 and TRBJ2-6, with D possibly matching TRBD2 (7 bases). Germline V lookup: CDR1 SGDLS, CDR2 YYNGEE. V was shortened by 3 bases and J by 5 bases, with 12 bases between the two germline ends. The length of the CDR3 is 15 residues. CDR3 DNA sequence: TGTGCCAGCAGCGCGGGGGGCGGTCGGGCCAACGTCCTGACTTTC. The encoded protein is CASSAGGGRANVLTF.

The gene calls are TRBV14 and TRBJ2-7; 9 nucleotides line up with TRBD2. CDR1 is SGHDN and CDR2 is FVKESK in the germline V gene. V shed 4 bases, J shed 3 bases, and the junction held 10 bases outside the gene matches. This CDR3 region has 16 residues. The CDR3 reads CASSPRRLAGLYEQYF. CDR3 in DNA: TGTGCCAGCAGCCCTCGGCGGCTAGCGGGGCTCTACGAGCAGTACTTC. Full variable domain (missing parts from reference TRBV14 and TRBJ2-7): EAGVTQFPSHSVIEKGQTVTLRCDPISGHDNLYWYRRVMGKEIKFLLHFVKESKQDESGMPNNRFLAERTGGTYSTLKVQPAELEDSGVYFCASSPRRLAGLYEQYFGPGTRLTVT.

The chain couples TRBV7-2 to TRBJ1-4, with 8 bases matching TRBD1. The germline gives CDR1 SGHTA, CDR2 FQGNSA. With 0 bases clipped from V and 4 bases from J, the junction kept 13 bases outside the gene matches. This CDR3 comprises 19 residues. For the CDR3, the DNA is TGTGCCAGCAGCTTAGCGTGTAAGGACAGGGAAGAGGGTAATGAAAAACTGTTTTTT. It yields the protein CASSLACKDREEGNEKLFF.

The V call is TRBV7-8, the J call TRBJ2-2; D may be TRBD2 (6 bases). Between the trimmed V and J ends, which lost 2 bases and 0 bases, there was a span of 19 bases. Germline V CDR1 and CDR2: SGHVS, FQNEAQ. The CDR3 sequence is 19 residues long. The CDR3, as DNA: TGTGCCAGCAGCTTACACGACCGGACTTGGACTACGAACACCGGGGAGCTGTTTTTT. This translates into CASSLHDRTWTTNTGELFF.

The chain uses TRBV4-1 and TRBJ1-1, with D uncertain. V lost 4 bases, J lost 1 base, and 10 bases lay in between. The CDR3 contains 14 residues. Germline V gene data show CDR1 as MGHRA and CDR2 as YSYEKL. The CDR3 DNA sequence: TGCGCCAGCAGCCCGCCTAGTTCGAACACTGAAGCTTTCTTT. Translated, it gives CASSPPSSNTEAFF.

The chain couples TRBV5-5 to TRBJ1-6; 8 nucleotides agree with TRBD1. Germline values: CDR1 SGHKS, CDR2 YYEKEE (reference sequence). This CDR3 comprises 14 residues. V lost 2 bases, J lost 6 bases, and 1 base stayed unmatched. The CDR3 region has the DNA TGTGCCAGCAGCTTTGACAGGGGTAATTCACCCCTCCACTTT. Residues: CASSFDRGNSPLHF.

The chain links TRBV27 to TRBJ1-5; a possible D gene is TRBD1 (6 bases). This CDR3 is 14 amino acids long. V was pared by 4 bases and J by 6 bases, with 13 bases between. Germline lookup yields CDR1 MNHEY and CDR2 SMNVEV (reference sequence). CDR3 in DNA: TGTGCCAGCAGTTGGGCAGGGGACGTTCAGCCCCAGCATTTT. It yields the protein CASSWAGDVQPQHF.

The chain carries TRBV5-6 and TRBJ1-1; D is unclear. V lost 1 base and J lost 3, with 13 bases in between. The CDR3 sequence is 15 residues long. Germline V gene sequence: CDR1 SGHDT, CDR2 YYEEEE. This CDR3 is CASSLSERSYTEAFF. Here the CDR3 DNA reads TGTGCCAGCAGCTTGAGCGAACGGTCTTACACTGAAGCTTTCTTT.

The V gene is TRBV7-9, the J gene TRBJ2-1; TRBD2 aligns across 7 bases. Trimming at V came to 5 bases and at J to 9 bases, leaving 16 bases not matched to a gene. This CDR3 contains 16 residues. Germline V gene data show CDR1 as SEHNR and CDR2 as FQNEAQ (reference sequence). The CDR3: CASSQMSGAPSTEQFF. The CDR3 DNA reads TGTGCCAGCAGCCAGATGAGCGGGGCCCCTTCGACTGAGCAGTTCTTC.

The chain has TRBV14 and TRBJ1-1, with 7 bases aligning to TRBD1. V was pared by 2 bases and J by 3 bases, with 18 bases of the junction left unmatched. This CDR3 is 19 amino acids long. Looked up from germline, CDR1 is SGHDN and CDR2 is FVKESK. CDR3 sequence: CASSQSPRDGRGQDTEAFF. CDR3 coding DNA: TGTGCCAGCAGCCAATCACCTCGGGACGGGCGTGGACAGGACACTGAAGCTTTCTTT.

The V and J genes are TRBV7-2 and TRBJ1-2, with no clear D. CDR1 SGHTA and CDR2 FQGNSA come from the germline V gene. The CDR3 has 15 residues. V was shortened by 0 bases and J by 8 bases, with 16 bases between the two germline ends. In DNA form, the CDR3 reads TGTGCCAGCAGCTTAGCCCTTGAAGGTGGGGAGGGCTACACCTTC. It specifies CASSLALEGGEGYTF. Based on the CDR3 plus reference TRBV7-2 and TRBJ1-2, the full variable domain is GAGVSQSPSNKVTEKGKDVELRCDPISGHTALYWYRQSLGQGLEFLIYFQGNSAPDKSGLPSDRFSAERTGGSVSTLTIQRTQQEDSAVYLCASSLALEGGEGYTFGSGTRLTVV.

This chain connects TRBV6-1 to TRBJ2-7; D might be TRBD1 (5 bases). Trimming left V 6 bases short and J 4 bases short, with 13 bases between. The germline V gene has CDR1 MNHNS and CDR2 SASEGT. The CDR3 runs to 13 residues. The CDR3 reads CASRVRGPYEQYF. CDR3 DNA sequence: TGTGCCAGCAGGGTTAGGGGCCCTTACGAGCAGTACTTC.

The CDR3 bases are TGTGCCAGCAGCCAAGAGATGGTTGAGAGCGGGTCTGGAAACACCATATATTTT. Encoded protein: CASSQEMVESGSGNTIYF. This chain links TRBV4-2 with TRBJ1-3; D not resolved. The CDR3 covers 18 residues. CDR1 LGHNA and CDR2 YNFKEQ come from the germline V gene. V dropped 0 bases and J dropped 1 base, with 16 bases sitting between them.

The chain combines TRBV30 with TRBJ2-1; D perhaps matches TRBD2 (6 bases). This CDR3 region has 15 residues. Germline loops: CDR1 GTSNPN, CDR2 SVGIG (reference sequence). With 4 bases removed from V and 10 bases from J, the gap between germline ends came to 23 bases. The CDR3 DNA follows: TGTGCCTGGATAGGCCCCGGGACTGGCTTTGAGGAGCAGTTCTTC. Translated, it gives CAWIGPGTGFEEQFF.

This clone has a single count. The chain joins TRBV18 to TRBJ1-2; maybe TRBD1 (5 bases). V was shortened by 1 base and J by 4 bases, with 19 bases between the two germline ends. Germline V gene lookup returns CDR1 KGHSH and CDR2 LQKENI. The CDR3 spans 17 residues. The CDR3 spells CASSPRGRDPCLYGYTF. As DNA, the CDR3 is TGTGCCAGCTCACCACGGGGCAGGGATCCCTGCCTCTATGGCTACACCTTC.

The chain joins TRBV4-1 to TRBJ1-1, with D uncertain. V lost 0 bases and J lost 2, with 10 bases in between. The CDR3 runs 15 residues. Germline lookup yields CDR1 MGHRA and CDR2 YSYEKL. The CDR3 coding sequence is TGCGCCAGCAGCCAAGAGCGGCGGTCAAACACTGAAGCTTTCTTT. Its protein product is CASSQERRSNTEAFF.

In DNA, the CDR3 is TGTGCCAGCAAGGGGGAGACCCAGTACTTC. Protein product: CASKGETQYF. The gene calls are TRBV28 and TRBJ2-5, with a tentative D call TRBD1 (5 bases). The CDR3 runs 10 residues. With 7 bases removed from V and 5 bases from J, the gap between germline ends came to 5 bases. Germline lookup yields CDR1 MDHEN and CDR2 SYDVKM. The full variable domain, rest sourced from reference TRBV28 and TRBJ2-5, is DVKVTQSSRYLVKRTGEKVFLECVQDMDHENMFWYRQDPGLGLRLIYFSYDVKMKEKGDIPEGYSVSREKKERFSLILESASTNQTSMYLCASKGETQYFGPGTRLLVL.

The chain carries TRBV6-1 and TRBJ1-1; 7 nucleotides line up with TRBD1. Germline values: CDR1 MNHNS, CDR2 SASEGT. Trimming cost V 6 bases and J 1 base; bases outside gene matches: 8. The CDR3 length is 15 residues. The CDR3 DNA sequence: TGTGCCAGCAGCCCCAGGGGGGAACCGAACACTGAAGCTTTCTTT. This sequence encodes CASSPRGEPNTEAFF.

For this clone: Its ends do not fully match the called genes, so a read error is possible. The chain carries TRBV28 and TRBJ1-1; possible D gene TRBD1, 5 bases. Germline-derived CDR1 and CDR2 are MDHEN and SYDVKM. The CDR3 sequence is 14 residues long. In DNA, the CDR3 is TGTGCCAGCAGTCCAGGGATACCGAACATTGAAGCTTTCTTT. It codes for CASSPGIPNIEAFF.

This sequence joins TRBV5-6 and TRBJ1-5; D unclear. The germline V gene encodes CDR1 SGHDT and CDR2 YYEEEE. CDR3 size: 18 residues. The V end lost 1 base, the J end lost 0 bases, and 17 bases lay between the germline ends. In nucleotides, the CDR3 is TGTGCCAGCAGCTTGTTTCAATTTGACTCGTATAGCAATCAGCCCCAGCATTTT. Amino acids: CASSLFQFDSYSNQPQHF. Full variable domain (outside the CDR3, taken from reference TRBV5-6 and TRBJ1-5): DAGVTQSPTHLIKTRGQQVTLRCSPKSGHDTVSWYQQALGQGPQFIFQYYEEEERQRGNFPDRFSGHQFPNYSSELNVNALLLGDSALYLCASSLFQFDSYSNQPQHFGDGTRLSIL.